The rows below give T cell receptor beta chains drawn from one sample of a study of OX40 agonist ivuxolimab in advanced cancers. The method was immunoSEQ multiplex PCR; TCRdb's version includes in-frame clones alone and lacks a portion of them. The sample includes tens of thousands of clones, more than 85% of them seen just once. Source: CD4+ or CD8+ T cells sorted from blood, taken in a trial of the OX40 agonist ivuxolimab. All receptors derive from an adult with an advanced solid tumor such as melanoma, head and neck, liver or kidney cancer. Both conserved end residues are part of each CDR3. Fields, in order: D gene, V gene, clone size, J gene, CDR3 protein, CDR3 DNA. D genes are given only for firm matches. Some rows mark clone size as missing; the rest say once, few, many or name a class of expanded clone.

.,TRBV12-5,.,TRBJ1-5,CASGPTAGNQPQHF,TGTGCTAGTGGCCCCACCGCGGGGAATCAGCCCCAGCATTTT
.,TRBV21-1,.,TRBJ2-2,CASSASWGGRKAGELFF,TGTGCCAGCAGCGCCTCCTGGGGGGGGCGAAAGGCCGGGGAGCTGTTTTTT
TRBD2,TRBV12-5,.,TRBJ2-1,CASGLRLAGAGEQFF,TGTGCTAGTGGTTTACGACTAGCGGGAGCGGGTGAGCAGTTCTTC
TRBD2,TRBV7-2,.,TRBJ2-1,CASSQASGVSYNEQFF,TGTGCCAGCAGCCAGGCTAGCGGGGTATCCTACAATGAGCAGTTCTTC
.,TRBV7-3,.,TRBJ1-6,CASSRQQNSPLHF,TGTGCCAGCAGCCGACAGCAAAATTCACCCCTCCACTTT
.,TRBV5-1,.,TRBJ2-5,CASSPTHTGRETQYF,TGCGCCAGCAGCCCCACGCACACCGGGCGGGAGACCCAGTACTTC
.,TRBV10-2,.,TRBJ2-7,CASRATSPTYEQYF,TGCGCCAGCAGAGCGACTAGTCCAACCTACGAGCAGTACTTC
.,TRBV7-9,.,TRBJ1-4,CASSSMGGAGEKLFF,TGTGCCAGCAGCTCTATGGGGGGGGCAGGAGAAAAACTGTTTTTT
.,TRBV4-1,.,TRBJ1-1,CASSQVRGFGAFF,TGCGCCAGCAGCCAAGTCAGGGGTTTCGGGGCTTTCTTT
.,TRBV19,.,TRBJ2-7,CASKGGMGTSHEQYF,TGTGCCAGTAAAGGGGGGATGGGGACGTCCCACGAGCAGTACTTC
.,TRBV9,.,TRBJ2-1,CASSPEGSSYNEQFF,TGTGCCAGCAGCCCTGAGGGAAGCTCCTACAATGAGCAGTTCTTC
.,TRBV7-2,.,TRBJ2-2,CASSSGRANTGELFF,TGTGCCAGCAGCTCGGGACGGGCAAACACCGGGGAGCTGTTTTTT
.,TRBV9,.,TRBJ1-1,CASSVGVGLGSSSTEAFF,TGTGCCAGCAGCGTAGGAGTCGGATTGGGTTCGTCGAGTACTGAAGCTTTCTTT
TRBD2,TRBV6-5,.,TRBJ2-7,CASSYSPGGQYEQYF,TGTGCCAGCAGTTACTCCCCGGGAGGGCAATACGAGCAGTACTTC
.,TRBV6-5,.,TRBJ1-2,CASKKDGTYGYTF,TGTGCCAGCAAAAAGGACGGGACCTATGGCTACACCTTC
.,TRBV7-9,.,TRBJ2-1,CASSLKGWDDEQFF,TGTGCCAGCAGCTTAAAGGGCTGGGACGATGAGCAGTTCTTC
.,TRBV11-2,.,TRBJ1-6,CASSGNPRGNSPLHF,TGTGCCAGCAGCGGAAATCCCAGGGGCAATTCACCCCTCCACTTT
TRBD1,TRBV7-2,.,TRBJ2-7,CASSLTGVNYEQYF,TGTGCCAGCAGCTTGACAGGGGTGAACTACGAGCAGTACTTC
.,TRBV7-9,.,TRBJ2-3,CASSLLLTDTQYF,TGTGCCAGCAGCTTACTCCTCACAGATACGCAGTATTTT
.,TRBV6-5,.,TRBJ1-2,CASSYSRGSGTHGYTF,TGTGCCAGCAGTTACTCTCGGGGTTCTGGCACTCATGGCTACACCTTC
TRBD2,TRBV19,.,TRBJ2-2,CASSIANGRARTGELFF,TGTGCCAGTAGTATAGCCAACGGGAGGGCCCGAACCGGGGAGCTGTTTTTT
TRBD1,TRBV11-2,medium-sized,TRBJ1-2,CASSLVQGANDYGYTF,TGTGCCAGCAGCTTAGTACAGGGGGCGAATGACTATGGCTACACCTTC
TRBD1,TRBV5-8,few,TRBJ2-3,CASSRRQGSTDTQYF,TGTGCCAGCAGCCGCCGACAGGGGAGCACAGATACGCAGTATTTT
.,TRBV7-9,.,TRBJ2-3,CASSSSLASTDTQYF,TGTGCCAGCAGCTCATCCCTAGCGTCCACAGATACGCAGTATTTT
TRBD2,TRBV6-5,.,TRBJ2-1,CASRSTGTSLNEQFF,TGTGCCAGCAGGAGTACCGGGACTAGCCTCAATGAGCAGTTCTTC
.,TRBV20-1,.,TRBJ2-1,CSARYKYEQFF,TGCAGTGCTAGATATAAATATGAGCAGTTCTTC
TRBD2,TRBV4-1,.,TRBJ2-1,CASSKLAGDEQFF,TGCGCCAGCAGCAAACTAGCGGGGGATGAGCAGTTCTTC
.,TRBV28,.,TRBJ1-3,CASSGQGGNTIYF,TGTGCCAGCAGTGGTCAGGGAGGAAACACCATATATTTT
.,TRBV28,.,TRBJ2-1,CASGRYNEQFF,TGTGCCAGCGGACGGTACAATGAGCAGTTCTTC
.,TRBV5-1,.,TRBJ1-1,CASSQGPGNTEAFF,TGCGCCAGCAGCCAGGGGCCCGGGAACACTGAAGCTTTCTTT
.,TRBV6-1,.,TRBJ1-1,CASSRKTMNTEAFF,TGTGCCAGCAGCCGAAAGACAATGAACACTGAAGCTTTCTTT
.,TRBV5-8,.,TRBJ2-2,CASSSTGSTGELFF,TGTGCCAGCAGCTCCACAGGGAGCACCGGGGAGCTGTTTTTT
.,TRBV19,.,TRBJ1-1,CATISGVSAAFF,TGTGCCACCATTTCGGGGGTCTCGGCCGCTTTCTTT
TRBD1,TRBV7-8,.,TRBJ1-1,CASSPLDRGPTEAFF,TGTGCCAGCAGCCCACTGGACAGGGGGCCCACTGAAGCTTTCTTT
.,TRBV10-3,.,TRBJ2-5,CAIGRGAGETQYF,TGTGCCATCGGACGGGGGGCGGGAGAGACCCAGTACTTC
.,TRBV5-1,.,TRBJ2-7,CASSARDNYEQYF,TGCGCCAGCAGCGCTCGGGACAACTACGAGCAGTACTTC
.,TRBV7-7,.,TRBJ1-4,CASSCKTGRNEKLFF,TGTGCTAGCAGCTGTAAGACAGGCAGGAATGAAAAACTGTTTTTT
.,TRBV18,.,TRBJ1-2,CASSPTAGMVRGGYTF,TGTGCCAGCTCACCAACCGCAGGGATGGTGAGAGGTGGCTACACCTTC
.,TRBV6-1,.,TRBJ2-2,CASSEITGWTGELFF,TGTGCCAGCAGTGAAATTACAGGGTGGACCGGGGAGCTGTTTTTT
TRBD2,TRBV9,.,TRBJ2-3,CASSVGGLDTDTQYF,TGTGCCAGCAGCGTAGGAGGACTAGACACAGATACGCAGTATTTT
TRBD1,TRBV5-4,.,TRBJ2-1,CASSLLQGGAHQFF,TGTGCCAGCAGCTTGTTACAGGGGGGAGCTCATCAGTTCTTC
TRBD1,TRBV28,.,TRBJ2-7,CASSRTGYEQYF,TGTGCCAGCAGCCGGACAGGGTACGAGCAGTACTTC
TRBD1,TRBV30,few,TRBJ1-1,CAWTLGTANTEAFF,TGTGCCTGGACCCTAGGGACAGCGAACACTGAAGCTTTCTTT
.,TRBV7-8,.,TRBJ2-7,CASSLQTGTSLKQYF,TGTGCCAGCAGCTTACAGACTGGGACCTCCTTGAAGCAGTACTTC
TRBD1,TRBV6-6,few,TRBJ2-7,CASSGTDYYEQYF,TGTGCCAGCAGTGGGACAGATTACTACGAGCAGTACTTC
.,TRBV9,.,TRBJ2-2,CASSQTGQHTGELFF,TGTGCCAGCAGCCAAACAGGACAGCACACCGGGGAGCTGTTTTTT
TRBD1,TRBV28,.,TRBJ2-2,CASSDAGTGSTGELFF,TGTGCCAGCAGTGACGCCGGGACAGGGAGTACCGGGGAGCTGTTTTTT
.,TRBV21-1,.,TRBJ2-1,CASSRGPGVWVGTHKSSYNEQFF,TGTGCCAGCAGCAGGGGGCCGGGGGTGTGGGTAGGGACGCACAAGAGCTCCTACAATGAGCAGTTCTTC
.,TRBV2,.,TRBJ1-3,CASIMGGGISGNTIYF,TGTGCCAGCATTATGGGAGGGGGAATCTCTGGAAACACCATATATTTT
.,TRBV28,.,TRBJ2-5,CASSSDMQETQYF,TGTGCCAGCAGTTCGGACATGCAAGAGACCCAGTACTTC
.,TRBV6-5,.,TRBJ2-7,CASSYSWGPGGEQYF,TGTGCCAGCAGTTACTCGTGGGGCCCTGGAGGCGAGCAGTACTTC
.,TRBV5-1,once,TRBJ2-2,CASSLVGTTGELFF,TGCGCCAGCAGCTTGGTCGGGACCACCGGGGAGCTGTTTTTT
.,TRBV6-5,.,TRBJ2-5,CASSFRGRETQYF,TGTGCCAGCAGTTTTCGGGGGCGAGAGACCCAGTACTTC
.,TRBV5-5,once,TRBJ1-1,CASSFGGGRGTEAFF,TGTGCCAGCAGCTTTGGCGGGGGCCGAGGCACTGAAGCTTTCTTT
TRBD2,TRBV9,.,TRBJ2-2,CASSVAGGLVVGELFF,TGTGCCAGCAGCGTGGCGGGGGGACTAGTGGTCGGGGAGCTGTTTTTT
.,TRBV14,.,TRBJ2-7,CASSQDTLGGYEQYF,TGTGCCAGCAGCCAAGATACCCTGGGGGGCTACGAGCAGTACTTC
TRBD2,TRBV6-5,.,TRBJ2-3,CASSPERERSQYF,TGTGCCAGCAGTCCCGAGCGGGAGAGGTCGCAGTATTTT
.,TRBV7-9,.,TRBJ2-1,CASSISQAGSSEQFF,TGTGCCAGCAGCATCTCGCAGGCGGGGTCCAGTGAGCAGTTCTTC
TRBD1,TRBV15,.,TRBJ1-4,CATSIGTGNEKLFF,TGTGCCACCAGCATCGGGACAGGGAATGAAAAACTGTTTTTT
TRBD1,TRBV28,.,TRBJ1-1,CASSLTGTGREAFF,TGTGCCAGCAGTTTAACGGGGACAGGGAGGGAAGCTTTCTTT